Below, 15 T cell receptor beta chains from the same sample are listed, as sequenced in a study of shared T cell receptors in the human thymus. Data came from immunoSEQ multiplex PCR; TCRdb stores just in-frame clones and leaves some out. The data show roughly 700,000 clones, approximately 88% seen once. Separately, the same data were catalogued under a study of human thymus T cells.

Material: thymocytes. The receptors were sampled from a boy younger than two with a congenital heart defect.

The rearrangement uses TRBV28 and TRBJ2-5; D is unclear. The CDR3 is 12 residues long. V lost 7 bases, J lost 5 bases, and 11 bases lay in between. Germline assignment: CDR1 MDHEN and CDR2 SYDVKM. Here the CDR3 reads CASKVGRETQYF. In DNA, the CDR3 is TGTGCCAGCAAGGTGGGCAGGGAGACCCAGTACTTC.

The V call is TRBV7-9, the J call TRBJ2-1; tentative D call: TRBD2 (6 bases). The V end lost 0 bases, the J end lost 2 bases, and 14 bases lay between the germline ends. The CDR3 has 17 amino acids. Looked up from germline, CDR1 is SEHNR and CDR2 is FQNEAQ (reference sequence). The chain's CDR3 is CASSLAYGSKAYNEQFF. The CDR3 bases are TGTGCCAGCAGCTTAGCTTACGGGAGTAAGGCCTACAATGAGCAGTTCTTC.

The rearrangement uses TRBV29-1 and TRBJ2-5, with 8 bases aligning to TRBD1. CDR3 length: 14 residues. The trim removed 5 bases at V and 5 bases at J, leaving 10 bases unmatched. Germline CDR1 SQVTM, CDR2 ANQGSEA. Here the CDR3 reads CSVSDRGWCETQYF. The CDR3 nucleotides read TGCAGCGTTAGTGACAGGGGTTGGTGCGAGACCCAGTACTTC.

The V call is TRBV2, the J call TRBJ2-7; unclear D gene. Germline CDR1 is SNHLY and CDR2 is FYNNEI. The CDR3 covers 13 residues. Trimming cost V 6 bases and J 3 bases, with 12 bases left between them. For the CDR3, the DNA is TGTGCCAGCAGAGCTCATACCCACTACGAGCAGTACTTC. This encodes CASRAHTHYEQYF.

The CDR3 sequence is CASSAPSSGPYEQYF. For the CDR3, the DNA is TGTGCCAGCAGCGCCCCCTCTAGCGGCCCCTACGAGCAGTACTTC. The chain joins TRBV5-8 to TRBJ2-7, with 7 nucleotides matching TRBD2. V was clipped by 4 bases and J by 2 bases; unmatched bases: 9. The CDR3 totals 15 residues. Germline V CDR1 and CDR2: SGHTS, YDEGEE.

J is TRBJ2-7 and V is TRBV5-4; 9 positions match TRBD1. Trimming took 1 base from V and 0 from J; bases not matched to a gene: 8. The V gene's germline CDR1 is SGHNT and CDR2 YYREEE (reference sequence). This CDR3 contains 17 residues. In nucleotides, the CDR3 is TGTGCCAGCAGCTTGCCGGATCGGACAGGGGTCTCCTACGAGCAGTACTTC. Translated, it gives CASSLPDRTGVSYEQYF.

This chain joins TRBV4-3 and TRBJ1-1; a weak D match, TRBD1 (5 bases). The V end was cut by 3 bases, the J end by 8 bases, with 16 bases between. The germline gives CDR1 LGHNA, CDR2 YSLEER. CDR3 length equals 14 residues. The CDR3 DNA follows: TGCGCCAGCAGCCATTTAGGGAGGGGTCACGAAGCTTTCTTT. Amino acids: CASSHLGRGHEAFF.

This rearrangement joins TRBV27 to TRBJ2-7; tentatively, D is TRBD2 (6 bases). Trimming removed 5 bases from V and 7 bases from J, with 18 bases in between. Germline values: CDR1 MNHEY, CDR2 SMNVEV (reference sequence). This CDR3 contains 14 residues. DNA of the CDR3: TGTGCCAGCAGTCCACGCGGGACCTCGGGGGAGCAGTACTTC. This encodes CASSPRGTSGEQYF.

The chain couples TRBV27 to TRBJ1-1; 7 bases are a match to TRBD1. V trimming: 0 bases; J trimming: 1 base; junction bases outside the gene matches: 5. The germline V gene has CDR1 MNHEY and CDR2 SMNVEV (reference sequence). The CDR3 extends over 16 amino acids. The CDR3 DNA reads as TGTGCCAGCAGTTTATCTGGGGGGACAGCGAACACTGAAGCTTTCTTT. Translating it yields CASSLSGGTANTEAFF.

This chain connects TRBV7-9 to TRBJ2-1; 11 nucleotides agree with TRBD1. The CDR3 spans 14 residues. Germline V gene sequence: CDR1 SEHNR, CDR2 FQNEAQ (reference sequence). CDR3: CVTPGGTGGNEQFF. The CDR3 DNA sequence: TGTGTCACCCCCGGGGGGACAGGGGGCAATGAGCAGTTCTTC. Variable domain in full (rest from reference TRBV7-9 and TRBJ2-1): DTGVSQNPRHKITKRGQNVTFRCDPISEHNRLYWYRQTLGQGPEFLTYFQNEAQLEKSRLLSDRFSAERPKGSFSTLEIQRTEQGDSAMYLCVTPGGTGGNEQFFGPGTRLTVL.

As DNA, the CDR3 is TGCAGCGGCGGAAGGACAGGGGGTAATGAGCAGTTCTTC. This translates into CSGGRTGGNEQFF. The V gene is TRBV29-1, the J gene TRBJ2-1; 10 bases line up with TRBD1. CDR3 size: 13 residues. V lost 7 bases and J lost 7; bases outside the gene matches: 7. Per germline, CDR1 SQVTM and CDR2 ANQGSEA.

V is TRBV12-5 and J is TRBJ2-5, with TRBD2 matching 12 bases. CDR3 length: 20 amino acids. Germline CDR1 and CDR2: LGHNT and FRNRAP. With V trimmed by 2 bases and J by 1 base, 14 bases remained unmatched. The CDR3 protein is CASGLRQTSGSRGPQETQYF. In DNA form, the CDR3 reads TGTGCTAGTGGTTTGCGGCAGACTAGCGGGAGTAGGGGCCCCCAAGAGACCCAGTACTTC.

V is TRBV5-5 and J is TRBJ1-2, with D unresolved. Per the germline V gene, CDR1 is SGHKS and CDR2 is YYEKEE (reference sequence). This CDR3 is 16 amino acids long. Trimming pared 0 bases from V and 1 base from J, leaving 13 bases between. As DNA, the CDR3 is TGTGCCAGCAGCTTGGCCTTGGCAGGTCGTAACTATGGCTACACCTTC. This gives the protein CASSLALAGRNYGYTF.

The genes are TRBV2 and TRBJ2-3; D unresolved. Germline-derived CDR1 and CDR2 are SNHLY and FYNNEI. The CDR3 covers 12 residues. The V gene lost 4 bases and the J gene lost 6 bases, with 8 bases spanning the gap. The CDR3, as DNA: TGTGCCAGCAGTGGGAGAGTGGATACGCAGTATTTT. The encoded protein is CASSGRVDTQYF. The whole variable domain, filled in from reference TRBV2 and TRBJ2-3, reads EPEVTQTPSHQVTQMGQEVILRCVPISNHLYFYWYRQILGQKVEFLVSFYNNEISEKSEIFDDQFSVERPDGSNFTLKIRSTKLEDSAMYFCASSGRVDTQYFGPGTRLTVL.

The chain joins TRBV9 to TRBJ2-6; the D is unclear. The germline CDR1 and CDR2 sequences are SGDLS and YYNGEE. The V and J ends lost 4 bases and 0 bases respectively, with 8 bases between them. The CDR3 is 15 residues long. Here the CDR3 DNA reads TGTGCCAGCAGCTTCCCTCTCTCTGGGGCCAACGTCCTGACTTTC. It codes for CASSFPLSGANVLTF. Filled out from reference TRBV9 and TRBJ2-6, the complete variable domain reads DSGVTQTPKHLITATGQRVTLRCSPRSGDLSVYWYQQSLDQGLQFLIQYYNGEERAKGNILERFSAQQFPDLHSELNLSSLELGDSALYFCASSFPLSGANVLTFGAGSRLTVL.